The clone carrying this TCR beta chain came up many times. These data are taken from a study of blood T cells in healthy people across ages. Through a sample-barcoded 5' primer and a J-beta primer mix, a second PCR was run for roughly 6 to 11 cycles. TCRdb processed the 5' RACE reads anew with MiXCR; each CDR3 protein has one entry. The table has 1.5 million to 2 million distinct CDR3 sequences, roughly a third seen once. V was cut by 4 bases and J by 4 bases, with 9 bases left in between. Germline loops: CDR1 SGHDT, CDR2 YYEEEE. The CDR3 contains 13 residues. This receptor was obtained from a woman in her twenties or thirties in good health. Sample: blood. The rearrangement links TRBV5-6 to TRBJ1-5; D is undetermined. DNA of the CDR3: TGTGCCAGCAGCCAGTCCGGTAATCAGCCCCAGCATTTT. It yields the protein CASSQSGNQPQHF.